This T cell receptor (beta chain) was sequenced during a study of blood T cell repertoires in COVID-19. At the level of the study: PBMCs, B-cell-depleted T cells, or T cells provided the cDNA or gDNA that made up the material.

Germline V lookup: CDR1 SGHTA, CDR2 FQGTGA. With 5 bases clipped from V and 11 bases from J, the junction kept 12 bases outside the gene matches. The CDR3 has 15 residues. Clones were sequenced by immunoSEQ multiplex PCR, and TCRdb holds only the in-frame ones, with some missing. This table holds 50,000 to 70,000 clones, about 87% found once. The sequence derives from a human donor with active COVID-19. The donor label of this sample is uncertain. This chain joins TRBV7-3 and TRBJ2-2; 9 bases are shared with TRBD2. Sample: peripheral blood. The CDR3 DNA is TGTGCCAGCAGCCGGACTAGCGCTACACCGGGAGAGCTGTTTTTT. As protein: CASSRTSATPGELFF.